The 30 T cell receptor beta chains listed next were all sequenced from one sample in a study of blood T cell repertoires in COVID-19. Assay: immunoSEQ multiplex PCR; the TCRdb copy retains only in-frame clones and omits some. The sample lists under 120,000 clones, around 79% occurring once. Sequenced material: peripheral blood. Receptor source: a man between 65 and 85 years old with active or convalescent COVID-19.

This chain uses TRBV2 with TRBJ2-3; 9 nucleotides agree with TRBD1. Per the germline V gene, CDR1 is SNHLY and CDR2 is FYNNEI. The CDR3 spans 15 residues. V dropped 5 bases and J dropped 3; count of bases not matched to a gene: 6. The CDR3 reads CASSPGQGGTDTQYF. For the CDR3, the DNA is TGTGCCAGCAGTCCGGGACAGGGAGGAACAGATACGCAGTATTTT.

The chain uses TRBV19 and TRBJ1-2; maybe TRBD1 (6 bases). Between the trimmed V and J ends, which lost 2 bases and 4 bases, there was a span of 11 bases. This CDR3 comprises 14 residues. Germline CDR1 and CDR2: LNHDA and SQIVND (reference sequence). The CDR3 sequence is CASSIPQGVYGYTF. The DNA of the CDR3 is TGTGCCAGTAGTATACCACAGGGAGTCTATGGCTACACCTTC.

The chain employs TRBV5-1 and TRBJ2-5; 10 nucleotides line up with TRBD2. This CDR3 region has 16 residues. V dropped 4 bases and J dropped 7; count of bases not matched to a gene: 13. The germline V gene encodes CDR1 SGHRS and CDR2 YFSETQ. The CDR3 nucleotides read TGCGCCAGCAGCGCTAGTCTAGCGGGAGAAGCTGCGACCCAGTACTTC. This codes for CASSASLAGEAATQYF. Full variable domain (remainder filled in from reference TRBV5-1 and TRBJ2-5): KAGVTQTPRYLIKTRGQQVTLSCSPISGHRSVSWYQQTPGQGLQFLFEYFSETQRNKGNFPGRFSGRQFSNSRSEMNVSTLELGDSALYLCASSASLAGEAATQYFGPGTRLLVL.

The rearrangement uses TRBV19 and TRBJ2-7; a possible D gene is TRBD2 (6 bases). The CDR3 runs to 16 residues. Trimming pared 5 bases from V and 0 bases from J, leaving 17 bases between. CDR1 and CDR2 (germline): LNHDA, SQIVND (reference sequence). The CDR3 DNA reads as TGTGCCAGTAGTTCCGAGGGTAGTAGCGGCTCCTACGAGCAGTACTTC. Amino acids: CASSSEGSSGSYEQYF.

This clone has more than one count but fewer than ten. The V call is TRBV20-1, the J call TRBJ2-4; no clear D. CDR3 length equals 14 residues. The germline V gene encodes CDR1 DFQATT and CDR2 SNEGSKA (reference sequence). The V end lost 6 bases, the J end lost 0 bases, and 12 bases lay between the germline ends. The CDR3 loop is CSASLPLAKNIQYF. Written as DNA, the CDR3 is TGCAGTGCCAGTCTACCCCTAGCCAAAAACATTCAGTACTTC.

This chain links TRBV6-5 with TRBJ1-2; unclear D gene. V lost 0 bases and J 4 bases, leaving 12 bases between the germline ends. CDR3 length equals 15 residues. Germline V lookup: CDR1 MNHEY, CDR2 SVGAGI. The CDR3: CASSYSWGRGYGYTF. Written as DNA, the CDR3 is TGTGCCAGCAGTTACTCATGGGGTCGGGGCTATGGCTACACCTTC.

The chain employs TRBV2 and TRBJ1-1; D perhaps matches TRBD1 (5 bases). Trimming removed 6 bases at V and 6 bases at J, with 26 bases between. The CDR3 is 17 amino acids. Germline V gene sequence: CDR1 SNHLY, CDR2 FYNNEI. In nucleotides, the CDR3 is TGTGCCAGCAGAGCGTTAAGACGACAGCGGGTGAAGGCTGAAGCTTTCTTT. The encoded protein is CASRALRRQRVKAEAFF.

The rearrangement uses TRBV25-1 and TRBJ2-2; TRBD1 aligns across 10 bases. Germline V lookup: CDR1 MGHDK, CDR2 SYGVNS. This CDR3 contains 15 residues. J was trimmed by 8 bases and V by 3 bases; bases with no gene match: 6. DNA of the CDR3: TGTGCCAGCAGTGAGCGCGGACAGGGGGGAGGGGAGCTGTTTTTT. This translates into CASSERGQGGGELFF.

CDR3 bases: TGTGCCAGCAGCTTAGGGACAGGGGTCACCGGGGAGCTGTTTTTT. This translates into CASSLGTGVTGELFF. The chain couples TRBV5-5 to TRBJ2-2, with 10 bases aligning to TRBD1. The CDR3 loop spans 15 amino acids. J lost 4 bases, V lost 2 bases, and 2 bases had no gene match. CDR1 and CDR2 from the germline V gene are SGHKS and YYEKEE (reference sequence).

V gene TRBV5-1 combines with J gene TRBJ2-7, with 10 bases matching TRBD1. CDR1 SGHRS and CDR2 YFSETQ come from the germline V gene. Trimming removed 0 bases from V and 6 bases from J; junction bases left unmatched: 6. The CDR3 consists of 15 residues. CDR3 bases: TGCGCCAGCAGCTTGGCCGGGACAGGGGAACGCGAGCAGTACTTC. Protein product: CASSLAGTGEREQYF. Using reference TRBV5-1 and TRBJ2-7 for the parts outside the CDR3, the full variable domain is KAGVTQTPRYLIKTRGQQVTLSCSPISGHRSVSWYQQTPGQGLQFLFEYFSETQRNKGNFPGRFSGRQFSNSRSEMNVSTLELGDSALYLCASSLAGTGEREQYFGPGTRLTVT.

This clone was observed once. This sequence joins TRBV29-1 and TRBJ2-5, with D possibly TRBD1 on 5 matching bases. V lost 6 bases to trimming and J lost 0 bases, with 8 bases between them. Germline assignment: CDR1 SQVTM and CDR2 ANQGSEA. The CDR3 is 12 residues long. CDR3: CSVDRDQETQYF. Written as DNA, the CDR3 is TGCAGCGTCGACAGAGACCAAGAGACCCAGTACTTC.

The rearrangement joins TRBV5-5 to TRBJ1-2; 9 bases map to TRBD1. CDR1 and CDR2 from the germline V gene are SGHKS and YYEKEE (reference sequence). The CDR3 has 13 amino acids. Trimming took 4 bases from V and 4 from J; bases not matched to a gene: 2. CDR3 region: CASSAGQGYGYTF. CDR3 sequence (DNA): TGTGCCAGCAGCGCGGGACAGGGCTATGGCTACACCTTC.

On this clone: The germline gene is not matched at one end of the junction; a read error may be the cause. The chain uses TRBV6-6 and TRBJ2-3; 7 bases map to TRBD2. The CDR3 spans 17 residues. Germline-derived CDR1 and CDR2 are MNHNY and SVGAGI (reference sequence). The CDR3, as DNA: TGTGCCAGCAGTCCGTCCCTTCTAGCGGAGATCACAGATAGGCAGTATTTT. It encodes CASSPSLLAEITDRQYF.

This clone has more than one count but fewer than ten. The chain uses TRBV7-9 and TRBJ1-4, with a weak D call TRBD1 (6 bases). The CDR3 contains 15 residues. CDR1 is SEHNR, CDR2 FQNEAQ, per germline (reference sequence). V lost 5 bases, J lost 7 bases, and 17 bases lay in between. The CDR3 is CASSPNPQGGEKLFF. The DNA for the CDR3 is TGTGCCAGCAGCCCCAATCCACAGGGCGGTGAAAAACTGTTTTTT.

This clone was recorded many times. The chain recombines TRBV15 with TRBJ1-3; TRBD1 might be the D (5 bases). Trimming left V 0 bases short and J 0 bases short, with 9 bases between. Germline V gene lookup returns CDR1 LNHNV and CDR2 YYDKDF (reference sequence). The CDR3 is 16 residues long. CDR3 bases: TGTGCCACCAGCAGAGATCTCGACAGCTCTGGAAACACCATATATTTT. Its translation is CATSRDLDSSGNTIYF.

The chain employs TRBV5-1 and TRBJ2-5; D is possibly TRBD1 (5 bases). The ends were cut back, 1 base at V and 5 bases at J, with 18 bases in the middle. The germline CDR1 and CDR2 sequences are SGHRS and YFSETQ. The CDR3 has 16 residues. CDR3 in amino acids: CASSLIAGQGGETQYF. For the CDR3, the DNA is TGCGCCAGCAGCTTGATCGCAGGTCAGGGCGGCGAGACCCAGTACTTC.

The chain employs TRBV9 and TRBJ2-3; 8 bases agree with TRBD2. Trimming cost V 3 bases and J 2 bases; bases outside gene matches: 11. The CDR3 runs to 17 residues. Germline V lookup: CDR1 SGDLS, CDR2 YYNGEE. Here the CDR3 DNA reads TGTGCCAGCAGCGCTGGAGGGGTAGCGGGGAACACAGATACGCAGTATTTT. This encodes CASSAGGVAGNTDTQYF.

This clone was seen more than once but under ten times. The chain carries TRBV28 and TRBJ1-1; 9 bases match TRBD1. There are 15 residues in the CDR3. CDR1 and CDR2 (germline): MDHEN, SYDVKM. V lost 3 bases to trimming and J lost 0 bases; unmatched junction nucleotides: 2. CDR3 loop: CASSLGQGMNTEAFF. CDR3 sequence (DNA): TGTGCCAGCAGTTTGGGACAGGGTATGAACACTGAAGCTTTCTTT.

The chain has TRBV3-1 (or the pseudogene TRBV3-2) and TRBJ2-3; TRBD1 aligns across 8 bases. With 3 bases clipped from V and 6 bases from J, the junction kept 8 bases outside the gene matches. The CDR3 is 15 residues long. Germline V gene lookup returns CDR1 LGHDT and CDR2 YNNKEL (reference sequence). The DNA of the CDR3 is TGTGCCAGCAGCCAGTGGACAGGGTTTACGGATACGCAGTATTTT. This gives the protein CASSQWTGFTDTQYF.

This clone was counted a few times. The chain combines TRBV18 with TRBJ2-5, with D tentatively TRBD1 (6 bases). Germline V CDR1 and CDR2: KGHSH, LQKENI. Trimming stripped 3 bases from V and 3 bases from J, with 8 bases between. There are 13 residues in the CDR3. The CDR3 region is CASSPSGEETQYF. The CDR3, as DNA: TGTGCCAGCTCACCCTCAGGGGAAGAGACCCAGTACTTC.

As to this clone: This same CDR3 is encoded by further DNA sequences in the sample. This chain connects TRBV6-1 to TRBJ1-1, with TRBD1 as a possible D gene (5 bases). V lost 3 bases to trimming and J lost 4 bases, with 9 bases between them. The CDR3 is made up of 13 amino acids. Germline assignment: CDR1 MNHNS and CDR2 SASEGT. The CDR3 DNA is TGTGCCAGCAGTGAGCAGGGAGGCACTGAAGCTTTCTTT. Its translation is CASSEQGGTEAFF.

The rearrangement links TRBV11-1 to TRBJ2-5; D is perhaps TRBD1 (5 bases). Trimming stripped 3 bases from V and 5 bases from J, with 10 bases between. Germline V gene data show CDR1 as SGHAT and CDR2 as FQDESV (reference sequence). The CDR3 length is 13 residues. CDR3 bases: TGTGCCAGCAGCTTTGGGGCACAGGAGACCCAGTACTTC. Its protein product is CASSFGAQETQYF.

The CDR3 bases are TGCGCCTCCGGGACAGGGGGCAATGAGCAGTTCTTC. Encoded protein: CASGTGGNEQFF. This chain connects TRBV5-1 to TRBJ2-1; TRBD1 matches 11 bases. The junction had 3 bases not matched to a gene; V was cut back by 10 bases and J by 6 bases. This CDR3 comprises 12 residues. Germline V lookup: CDR1 SGHRS, CDR2 YFSETQ. The full variable domain, its missing parts supplied by reference TRBV5-1 and TRBJ2-1, is KAGVTQTPRYLIKTRGQQVTLSCSPISGHRSVSWYQQTPGQGLQFLFEYFSETQRNKGNFPGRFSGRQFSNSRSEMNVSTLELGDSALYLCASGTGGNEQFFGPGTRLTVL.

This sequence joins TRBV3-1 (or the pseudogene TRBV3-2) and TRBJ1-6; D call uncertain. Germline CDR1 and CDR2: LGHDT and YNNKEL (reference sequence). V lost 0 bases and J 10 bases, leaving 22 bases between the germline ends. The CDR3 covers 18 residues. The CDR3 nucleotides are TGTGCCAGCAGCCAAGACGTGGTTGTGGCTTTCCCACCATCACCCCTCCACTTT. Its protein product is CASSQDVVVAFPPSPLHF.

This clone was seen a single time. The chain employs TRBV28 and TRBJ1-1; TRBD1 aligns across 9 bases. The CDR3 runs 17 residues. The ends lost 2 bases at V and 5 bases at J; junction bases unmatched: 12. Germline-derived CDR1 and CDR2 are MDHEN and SYDVKM. The CDR3: CASSLSGQGSGRTEAFF. The CDR3 DNA reads as TGTGCCAGCAGTTTAAGTGGACAGGGGTCGGGTAGGACTGAAGCTTTCTTT.

The chain employs TRBV7-9 and TRBJ1-2; maybe TRBD1 (5 bases). The CDR3 loop spans 14 amino acids. The germline CDR1 and CDR2 sequences are SEHNR and FQNEAQ (reference sequence). The V end was cut by 3 bases, the J end by 9 bases, with 17 bases between. The CDR3 loop reads CASSFPGGDISYTF. For the CDR3, the DNA is TGTGCCAGCAGCTTCCCCGGGGGGGATATCAGCTACACCTTC.

This clone was seen once. The chain couples TRBV11-3 to TRBJ2-2, with 7 nucleotides matching TRBD1. Per the germline V gene, CDR1 is SGHNT and CDR2 is YENEEA. The CDR3 loop spans 15 amino acids. The V and J ends lost 4 bases and 6 bases, in that order; junction bases with no gene match: 8. CDR3 DNA: TGTGCCAGCAGCTCGACAGGGCCTGAGGCCGGGGAGCTGTTTTTT. It is translated as CASSSTGPEAGELFF.

The rearrangement joins TRBV3-1 (or the pseudogene TRBV3-2) to TRBJ2-7; TRBD2 matches at 13 bases. The trim removed 0 bases at V and 6 bases at J, leaving 5 bases unmatched. CDR1 and CDR2 from the germline V gene are LGHDT and YNNKEL (reference sequence). CDR3 length: 16 amino acids. The CDR3 DNA reads as TGTGCCAGCAGCCAAGATCTCGGGACTAGCGGGATCGAGCAGTACTTC. Protein sequence: CASSQDLGTSGIEQYF.

This rearrangement joins TRBV5-1 to TRBJ2-1, with D tentatively TRBD2 (5 bases). This CDR3 contains 14 residues. CDR1 and CDR2 (germline): SGHRS, YFSETQ. V was cut by 0 bases and J by 2 bases, with 6 bases left in between. The CDR3 DNA reads TGCGCCAGCAGCTTGGAAGCGGCCTACAATGAGCAGTTCTTC. It codes for CASSLEAAYNEQFF.

V and J are TRBV24-1 and TRBJ1-2; 10 bases map to TRBD1. This CDR3 has 17 residues. Trimming cost V 12 bases and J 1 base; bases outside gene matches: 16. The germline CDR1 and CDR2 sequences are KGHDR and SFDVKD. CDR3 region: CALLPGTGVICNYGYTF. CDR3 DNA: TGTGCCTTACTCCCCGGGACAGGGGTAATTTGTAACTATGGCTACACCTTC.